A selection of T cell receptor beta chains follows, all from one sample in a study of cytomegalovirus exposure and HLA in healthy donors. Sequenced by immunoSEQ multiplex PCR; TCRdb stores in-frame clones only, minus some. In the table there are under 150,000 clones, over 65% of which are singletons. The sequencing sample was made of PBMCs. Receptor source: a man aged 35 to 55 in good health and CMV-seropositive. CDR3s leave out the opening cysteine and the closing phenylalanine or tryptophan. Some rows mark clone size as missing; the rest say once, few, many or name a class of expanded clone.

TRBV15	NA	TRBJ2-1	ATSRRGLAGVEQF
TRBV28	NA	TRBJ2-5	ASSLTGGGQETQY
TRBV10-3	NA	TRBJ2-5	AISSGLAGGRETQY
TRBV2	NA	TRBJ1-5	ASGRDRVDQPQH
TRBV11-3	NA	TRBJ2-1	ASSFEGQGYNEQF
TRBV5-1	NA	TRBJ2-3	ASSLGTYTDTQY
TRBV28	NA	TRBJ2-3	ASSDPARTSTDTQY
TRBV7-2	NA	TRBJ1-2	ASSANEIRQVLRGYT
TRBV6-6	NA	TRBJ2-7	ASSYTSGYEQY
TRBV6-5	few	TRBJ2-7	ASSYGAGVSYEQY
TRBV7-7	NA	TRBJ1-4	ASSRALGTGTNEKLF
TRBV7-2	once	TRBJ2-7	ASSSTGNEQY
TRBV27	NA	TRBJ2-7	ASRGTGTHTLEQY
TRBV7-9	NA	TRBJ2-5	ASSQTGLGTQY
TRBV5-4	few	TRBJ1-1	ASSWGGGGGVAEAF
TRBV19	NA	TRBJ2-1	ASSSPLRLPQDEQF
TRBV30	NA	TRBJ1-4	AWSVIQGAGEKLF
TRBV6-5	NA	TRBJ2-6	ASRNRRSGANVLT
TRBV30	few	TRBJ1-4	AWSGMGEEKLF
TRBV5-4	NA	NA	ASSLGDRAPYEQY
TRBV28	once	TRBJ2-1	ASSSSGVSYNEQF
TRBV27	NA	TRBJ1-4	ASRNDRGLGEKLF
TRBV29-1	NA	TRBJ1-1	SVSQGLLSTEAF
TRBV19	NA	TRBJ1-1	ASSIRGAGGRDTEAF
TRBV10-1	NA	TRBJ2-1	ASSDPGTSGLNEQF
TRBV6-5	NA	TRBJ1-1	ASTAGYEAF
TRBV5-8	few	TRBJ1-5	ASSLIRDRGDFSNQPQH
TRBV21-1	NA	TRBJ2-3	ASSKKGTDTQY
TRBV5-1	NA	TRBJ2-3	ASSWGTRLRAFTDTQY
TRBV29-1	NA	TRBJ2-1	SVEGQSSYNEQF
TRBV7-2	once	TRBJ2-2	ASSFNSRAGELF
TRBV18	NA	TRBJ1-5	ASSPGQGSNQPQH
TRBV7-6	NA	TRBJ2-5	ASSLSGETQY
TRBV7-6	NA	TRBJ2-7	ASSLGLAGALGNDEQY
TRBV19	few	TRBJ2-7	ASRRTGETYEQY
TRBV6-5	NA	TRBJ2-3	ASSYRLAGGVDTQY
TRBV10-3	NA	TRBJ2-7	AISGDRDEQY
TRBV10-2	NA	TRBJ2-1	ASKEQGDGEQF
TRBV9	NA	TRBJ2-1	ASSSLRLAGETGEQF
TRBV30	few	TRBJ2-7	AWSVRYEQY